This note documents a single T cell receptor beta chain sequence. Antigen specificity is unknown. Some clones are missing from TCRdb's copy, which holds only in-frame ones; the method was immunoSEQ multiplex PCR. The sample has 12,000 or so clones; 55% to 65% are singletons. Around 2 micrograms of genomic DNA (from cryopreserved PBMCs) were used for TCR beta libraries. The CDR3 spans 13 residues. V lost 9 bases and J lost 7, with 18 bases in between. Germline loops: CDR1 MDHEN, CDR2 SYDVKM. The data originate from a study of cytotoxic CD8 clonotypes in ibrutinib-treated CLL. Study at large: Partial responders approximately 25, complete 2; some 12 progressed and some 15 stayed in remission by median roughly 70 months.

General observations from the study: Public clonotypes proved infrequent, and on treatment they shrank or remained steady.

Sequences were derived from PBMCs, sampled before ibrutinib treatment. The chain uses TRBV28 and TRBJ1-2; D not certain. This clonotype was sampled from a human donor with chronic lymphocytic leukemia. This CDR3 is CASGKEIPSGYTF. The DNA for the CDR3 is TGTGCCAGTGGTAAGGAAATCCCTAGTGGCTACACCTTC.